Reported below is one TCR beta chain. Its antigen is still unknown. This sample was taken from a study of blood T cells in healthy people across ages. The second PCR ran roughly 7 to 12 cycles with a sample-barcoded 5' primer and J-beta primers. In TCRdb, the 5' RACE reads were re-called with MiXCR into one record per CDR3 protein. Among about 1,500,000 distinct CDR3 sequences, 28% were seen once, and the ten largest hold 7.7%. The CDR3 extends over 14 amino acids. Between the trimmed V and J ends, which lost 6 bases and 2 bases, there was a span of 14 bases. Looked up from germline, CDR1 is SGHDT and CDR2 is YYEEEE. Study-wide findings and caveats: It was not possible, with unsorted PBMCs, to conclusively compare naive and antigen-experienced cells. For the donors, CMV status was unknown and possibly confounded expanded clonotype changes. While age rose, TCR beta diversity per million T cells dropped in a roughly linear way. Long-lived donors exceeded aged donors in naive CD4+ cells and diversity.

The specimen was blood. This receptor was identified in a woman in her twenties or thirties in good health. V usage is TRBV5-6 and J usage is TRBJ2-5; D gene uncertain. CDR3 residues: CASNLLSTQETQYF. CDR3 coding DNA: TGTGCCAGCAACCTTCTTTCTACTCAAGAGACCCAGTACTTC.